Given below is one TCR beta chain in context. No antigen is known for it. The sample belongs to a study of cytomegalovirus exposure and HLA in healthy donors. The PCR contained 60 Vbeta and 13 Jbeta primers. Some clones are missing from TCRdb's copy, which holds only in-frame ones; the method was immunoSEQ multiplex PCR. Altogether 150,000 to 200,000 clones are present, about three quarters being singletons, with the ten largest covering 8.5% to 12%. Study-wide findings and caveats: A few chains tied to CMV proved CMV antigen-specific in vitro.

V lost 4 bases to trimming and J lost 4 bases; unmatched junction nucleotides: 3. The length of the CDR3 is 15 residues. From germline, CDR1 is MNHEY and CDR2 SVGAGI. This TCR derives from a man aged 30-40 years in good health and CMV-seropositive. Specimen: PBMCs. V gene TRBV6-5 combines with J gene TRBJ2-6; 8 bases map to TRBD1. DNA for the CDR3: TGTGCCAGCAGTTTACAGGGGGACGGGGCCAACGTCCTGACTTTC. Protein: CASSLQGDGANVLTF.